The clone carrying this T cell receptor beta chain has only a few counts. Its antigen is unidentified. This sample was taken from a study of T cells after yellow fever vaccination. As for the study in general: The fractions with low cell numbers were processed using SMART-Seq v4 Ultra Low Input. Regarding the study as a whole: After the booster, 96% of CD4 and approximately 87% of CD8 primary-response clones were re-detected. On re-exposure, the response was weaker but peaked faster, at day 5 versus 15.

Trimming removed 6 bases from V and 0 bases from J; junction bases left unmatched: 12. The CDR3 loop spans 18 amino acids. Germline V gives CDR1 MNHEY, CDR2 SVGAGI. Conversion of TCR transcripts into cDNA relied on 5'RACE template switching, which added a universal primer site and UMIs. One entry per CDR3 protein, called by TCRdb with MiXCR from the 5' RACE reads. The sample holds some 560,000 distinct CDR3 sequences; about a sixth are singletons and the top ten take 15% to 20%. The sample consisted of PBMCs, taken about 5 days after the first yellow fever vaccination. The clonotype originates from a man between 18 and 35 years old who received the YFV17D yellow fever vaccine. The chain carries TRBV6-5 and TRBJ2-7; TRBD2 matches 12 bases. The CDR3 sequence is CASSRGLAGKASSYEQYF. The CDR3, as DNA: TGTGCCAGCAGCCGTGGACTAGCGGGGAAAGCCTCCTCCTACGAGCAGTACTTC.